Below are 9 T cell receptor beta chains sequenced from a single sample in a study of blood T cell repertoires in COVID-19. Assay: immunoSEQ multiplex PCR; the TCRdb copy retains only in-frame clones and omits some. Of around 100,000 clones listed, 88% were seen once; the top ten hold less than 4.5%. The sequenced sample consisted of peripheral blood. These receptors came from a human donor in a cohort sampled during active COVID-19.

The chain has TRBV27 and TRBJ2-7, with D possibly matching TRBD2 (6 bases). CDR3 length: 15 residues. CDR1 and CDR2 (germline): MNHEY, SMNVEV (reference sequence). V dropped 5 bases and J dropped 7 bases, with 21 bases sitting between them. CDR3 DNA: TGTGCCAGCAGTACCGGGACTGGGGGGTGGGGGGAGCAGTACTTC. Protein product: CASSTGTGGWGEQYF.

The V gene is TRBV4-3, the J gene TRBJ2-2, with 12 nucleotides matching TRBD2. CDR3 length: 18 amino acids. Germline CDR1 and CDR2: LGHNA and YSLEER. J gave up 6 bases and V 6 bases, and 14 bases lay outside the gene matches. The CDR3 coding sequence is TGCGCCAGCAGTGGCTCTAGCGGGAGGGCCGGTTTAGCCGGGGAGCTGTTTTTT. Its translation: CASSGSSGRAGLAGELFF.

V gene TRBV19 combines with J gene TRBJ2-3; D not resolved. This CDR3 is 14 amino acids long. Germline CDR1 and CDR2: LNHDA and SQIVND (reference sequence). The V end was cut by 3 bases, the J end by 2 bases, with 9 bases between. The CDR3 sequence is CASSITRITDTQYF. For the CDR3, the DNA is TGTGCCAGTAGTATTACGAGAATCACAGATACGCAGTATTTT.

The CDR3 is CASKGQGGYNEQFF. The CDR3 bases are TGCGCCAGCAAGGGTCAGGGCGGCTACAATGAGCAGTTCTTC. This chain links TRBV5-1 with TRBJ2-1; weak D call: TRBD1 (5 bases). V was cut by 6 bases and J by 3 bases, with 13 bases left in between. CDR3 length equals 14 residues. Germline V gene sequence: CDR1 SGHRS, CDR2 YFSETQ.

The rearrangement uses TRBV6-1 and TRBJ1-5, with D maybe TRBD1 (5 bases). The V gene's germline CDR1 is MNHNS and CDR2 SASEGT. V dropped 3 bases and J dropped 0 bases, with 21 bases sitting between them. This CDR3 has 19 residues. This CDR3 is CASSDASDSFKYSNQPQHF. The CDR3 DNA sequence: TGTGCCAGCAGTGACGCGTCCGACAGCTTTAAGTATAGCAATCAGCCCCAGCATTTT.

This chain uses TRBV7-2 with TRBJ1-3, with D unresolved. Germline V gene sequence: CDR1 SGHTA, CDR2 FQGNSA. Deletions cut 2 bases from V and 0 bases from J, with 8 bases between. CDR3 length: 15 residues. DNA for the CDR3: TGTGCCAGCAGCTTATCACATCTCTCTGGAAACACCATATATTTT. Encoded protein: CASSLSHLSGNTIYF.

The rearrangement uses TRBV29-1 and TRBJ2-7, with a possible D match to TRBD2 (6 bases). Trimming removed 3 bases at V and 3 bases at J, with 12 bases between. Germline V gene sequence: CDR1 SQVTM, CDR2 ANQGSEA. The CDR3 is 13 amino acids. DNA of the CDR3: TGCAGCGTTGACCGGGGGTTTGACTACGAGCAGTACTTC. This translates into CSVDRGFDYEQYF.

The count of this clone is one. The V gene is TRBV2, the J gene TRBJ1-4; 9 bases map to TRBD1. After removal of 9 bases from V and 8 bases from J, the junction contained 13 bases not matched to a gene. The germline gives CDR1 SNHLY, CDR2 FYNNEI. This CDR3 has 15 amino acids. CDR3 nucleotides: TGTGCCAGTGCTGAACAGGGGGCGTTAGGAGAAAAACTGTTTTTT. It translates to CASAEQGALGEKLFF.

The V call is TRBV25-1, the J call TRBJ1-3, with TRBD1 matching 7 bases. With V trimmed by 3 bases and J by 4 bases, 6 bases remained unmatched. The CDR3 runs 15 residues. Germline CDR1 reads MGHDK; CDR2 reads SYGVNS. The CDR3 sequence is CASSDLRDRGNTIYF. In DNA form, the CDR3 reads TGTGCCAGCAGTGATCTTCGGGACAGAGGAAACACCATATATTTT.